This T cell receptor beta chain came from a study of human T cells and chemical hapten exposure. Study as a whole: Sensitization applied 2% DPC to 2 cm by 2 cm of upper inner arm skin. Mostly female patients had alopecia areata, totalis or universalis.

Germline loops: CDR1 SGHNT, CDR2 YENEEA. The CDR3 covers 15 residues. V lost 3 bases and J lost 1, with 12 bases in between. Documented time point: pre-sensitization, week 0. Treatment in this sample: therapeutic diphenylcyclopropenone sensitization with weekly scalp DPC. Per the study methods: Samples had a median of roughly 100,000 TCRs, ranging 23,224 to 690,600. Each CDR3 protein is one row after TCRdb ran MiXCR on the RACE reads. TCRdb assigned the V and J calls; the authors' analysis was not used. The sample includes 38,000 or so distinct CDR3 sequences, 7.6% of them seen just once. Overall study results and limits: There was no change with DPC sensitization in TCRs above 1 in 1000 frequency.

Many counts were recorded for this clonotype. The antigen is not known. The gene calls are TRBV11-3 and TRBJ1-1, with D hard to call. The sequenced sample was whole blood, obtained in connection with sensitization to the hapten diphenylcyclopropenone (DPC). The source of this sequence is a woman aged 45-65 years with alopecia areata. Some clones in this sample may be carry-over from other donors' samples. CDR3 in amino acids: CASSFEAGWNTEAFF. DNA of the CDR3: TGTGCCAGCAGCTTCGAGGCAGGTTGGAACACTGAAGCTTTCTTT.